This note documents a single TCR beta chain sequence. These data come from a study of control samples from healthy donors and cancer patients. The method was immunoSEQ multiplex PCR; TCRdb's version includes in-frame clones alone and lacks a portion of them. Of 20,000 to 30,000 clones listed, roughly 93% were seen once; the top ten hold 13%. Per the germline V gene, CDR1 is SGHRS and CDR2 is YFSETQ. V gave up 1 base and J gave up 1 base, with 8 bases separating them. CDR3 length: 14 residues. This clonotype was obtained from a man between 45 and 60 years old with lung cancer. The sample comprised PBMCs. V gene TRBV5-1 combines with J gene TRBJ2-5, with D possibly matching TRBD1 (5 bases). The CDR3 sequence is CASSLTQVQETQYF. The CDR3, as DNA: TGCGCCAGCAGCTTGACACAGGTCCAAGAGACCCAGTACTTC.